What follows is one T cell receptor beta chain and its context. These data belong to a study of cytomegalovirus exposure and HLA in healthy donors. The CDR3 is 13 amino acids. The germline gives CDR1 GTSNPN, CDR2 SVGIG (reference sequence). With V trimmed by 3 bases and J by 3 bases, 4 bases remained unmatched. Both 60 Vbeta primers and 13 Jbeta primers went into the PCR. Measured with immunoSEQ multiplex PCR; TCRdb has only the in-frame clones, and not every one. The sample holds about 130,000 clones, roughly 84% seen once. Sequences were obtained from PBMCs. The genes are TRBV30 and TRBJ1-2, with 7 bases identical to TRBD1. This TCR was sampled from a man aged 50 or older in good health and CMV-seronegative. CDR3 loop: CAWRGDSHYGYTF. The DNA of the CDR3 is TGTGCCTGGAGAGGGGACAGCCACTATGGCTACACCTTC.